One and the same sample provided the 8 T cell receptor beta chains below, sequenced in a study of T-cell reconstitution after alpha-beta-depleted transplantation in children. Unique molecular identifiers were used to barcode this TCRbeta library. TCRdb ran MiXCR on the PCR reads and lists one entry per CDR3 protein. The table includes approximately 240,000 distinct CDR3 sequences, 9.7% detected once. Source: PBMCs from the stem cell graft donor, taken from the stem cell graft. These receptor sequences come from a human donor who donated a stem cell graft to a child with SCID.

This clonotype was recorded at least ten times. The genes are TRBV4-2 and TRBJ1-3; D gene ambiguous. Between the trimmed V and J ends, which lost 1 base and 3 bases, there was a span of 16 bases. CDR3 length equals 17 residues. Germline V gives CDR1 LGHNA, CDR2 YNFKEQ. CDR3 in DNA: TGTGCCAGCAGCCAAGGTACGGAGGGCCTGCGTGGAAACACCATATATTTT. Translated, it gives CASSQGTEGLRGNTIYF.

This clonotype was recorded many times. This chain connects TRBV4-1 to TRBJ2-1; possibly TRBD1 for D (5 bases). Germline CDR1 MGHRA, CDR2 YSYEKL. Trimming took off 1 base at V and 0 bases at J, with 10 bases between the two ends. The CDR3 spans 16 residues. The DNA of the CDR3 is TGCGCCAGCAGCCAAGCACAGGCGAGCTCCTACAATGAGCAGTTCTTC. The encoded protein is CASSQAQASSYNEQFF.

This clonotype showed up many times. The chain employs TRBV6-5 and TRBJ1-2, with no clear D. In germline, CDR1 is MNHEY, CDR2 SVGAGI. The CDR3 spans 15 residues. V lost 0 bases and J lost 4, with 12 bases in between. CDR3 nucleotide sequence: TGTGCCAGCAGTTACTCGGCCCGTCCGGGCTATGGCTACACCTTC. Encoded protein: CASSYSARPGYGYTF.

This clonotype was recorded at least ten times. This chain joins TRBV5-1 and TRBJ1-6, with D possibly matching TRBD1 (6 bases). V lost 7 bases and J lost 5, with 19 bases in between. CDR3 length: 16 amino acids. Germline V lookup: CDR1 SGHRS, CDR2 YFSETQ. DNA of the CDR3: TGCGCCAGCCGCCCCCGAGGGGGGTCTGATAATTCACCCCTCCACTTT. It specifies CASRPRGGSDNSPLHF.

This clonotype came up many times. One end of the junction varies from germline; a read error may be responsible. The chain carries TRBV5-1 and TRBJ2-1; TRBD2 is a possible D gene (7 bases). This CDR3 is 15 amino acids long. Germline CDR1 and CDR2: SGHRS and YFSETQ. CDR3 sequence (DNA): TGCGCCAGCAGCTTGCGAGGGGGGGCCTTTGAAGAGCAGCTCTTC. Its translation: CASSLRGGAFEEQLF.

This clonotype was seen ten or more times. The chain is built from TRBV20-1 and TRBJ1-5; the D gene is possibly TRBD1 (5 bases). Deletions cut 6 bases from V and 5 bases from J, with 17 bases between. Looked up from germline, CDR1 is DFQATT and CDR2 is SNEGSKA (reference sequence). There are 14 residues in the CDR3. The CDR3 reads CSAPTGGGDQPQHF. For the CDR3, the DNA is TGCAGTGCCCCAACTGGGGGAGGGGATCAGCCCCAGCATTTT.

This clonotype was recorded many times. The genes are TRBV20-1 and TRBJ1-3, with TRBD1 matching 7 bases. This CDR3 contains 13 residues. Germline assignment: CDR1 DFQATT and CDR2 SNEGSKA (reference sequence). J lost 8 bases, V lost 5 bases, and 9 bases had no gene match. CDR3 coding DNA: TGCAGTGCTCGAAAGGGGGCTGCGGACACCATATATTTT. Its translation is CSARKGAADTIYF.

This clonotype was found many times. V usage is TRBV28 and J usage is TRBJ1-2, with 7 bases lining up with TRBD1. V lost 2 bases to trimming and J lost 14 bases; unmatched junction nucleotides: 11. CDR1 MDHEN and CDR2 SYDVKM come from the germline V gene. This CDR3 region has 13 residues. CDR3: CASSLEYSVGQTF. CDR3 DNA sequence: TGTGCCAGCAGTTTAGAGTACTCGGTGGGACAGACCTTC.